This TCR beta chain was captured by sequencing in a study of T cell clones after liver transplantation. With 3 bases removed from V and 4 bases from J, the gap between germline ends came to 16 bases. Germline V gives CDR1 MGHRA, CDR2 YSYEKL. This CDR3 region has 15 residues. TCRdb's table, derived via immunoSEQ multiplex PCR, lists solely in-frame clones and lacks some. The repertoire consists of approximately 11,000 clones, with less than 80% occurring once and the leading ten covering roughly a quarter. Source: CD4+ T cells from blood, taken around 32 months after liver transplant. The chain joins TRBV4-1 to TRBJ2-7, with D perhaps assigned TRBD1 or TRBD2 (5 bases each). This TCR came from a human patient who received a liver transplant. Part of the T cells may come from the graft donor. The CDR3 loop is CASSHKTGTAYEQYF. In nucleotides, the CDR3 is TGCGCCAGCAGCCACAAAACCGGGACGGCTTACGAGCAGTACTTC.